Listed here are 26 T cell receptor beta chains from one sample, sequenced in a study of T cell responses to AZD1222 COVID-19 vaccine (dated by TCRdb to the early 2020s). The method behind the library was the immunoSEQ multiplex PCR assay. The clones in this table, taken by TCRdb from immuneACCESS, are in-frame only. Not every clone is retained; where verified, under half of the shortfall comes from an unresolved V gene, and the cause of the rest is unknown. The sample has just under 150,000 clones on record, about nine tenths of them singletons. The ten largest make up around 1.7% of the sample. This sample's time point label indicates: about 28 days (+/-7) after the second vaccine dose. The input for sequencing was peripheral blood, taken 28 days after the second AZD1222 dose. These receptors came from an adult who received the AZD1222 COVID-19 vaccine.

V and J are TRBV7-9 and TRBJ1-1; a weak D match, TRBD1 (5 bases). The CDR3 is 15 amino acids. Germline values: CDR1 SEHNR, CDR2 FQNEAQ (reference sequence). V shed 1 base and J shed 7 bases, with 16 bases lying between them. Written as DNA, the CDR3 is TGTGCCAGCAGCTTAGTAGGGCCGGGACGGAATGAAGCTTTCTTT. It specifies CASSLVGPGRNEAFF. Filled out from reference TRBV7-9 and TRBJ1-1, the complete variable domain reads DTGVSQNPRHKITKRGQNVTFRCDPISEHNRLYWYRQTLGQGPEFLTYFQNEAQLEKSRLLSDRFSAERPKGSFSTLEIQRTEQGDSAMYLCASSLVGPGRNEAFFGQGTRLTVV.

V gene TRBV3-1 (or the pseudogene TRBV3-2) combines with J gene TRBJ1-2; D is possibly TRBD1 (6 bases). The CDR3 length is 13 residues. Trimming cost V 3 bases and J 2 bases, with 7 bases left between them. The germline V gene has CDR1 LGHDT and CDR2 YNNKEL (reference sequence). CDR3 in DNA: TGTGCCAGCAGCCAGGGGGCGAACTATGGCTACACCTTC. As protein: CASSQGANYGYTF.

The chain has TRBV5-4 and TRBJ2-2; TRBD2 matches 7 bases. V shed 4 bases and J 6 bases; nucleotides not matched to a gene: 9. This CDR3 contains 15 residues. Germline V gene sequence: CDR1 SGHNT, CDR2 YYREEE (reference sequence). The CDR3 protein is CASSPLGEGPGELFF. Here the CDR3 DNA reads TGTGCCAGCAGCCCTTTAGGGGAGGGCCCCGGGGAGCTGTTTTTT.

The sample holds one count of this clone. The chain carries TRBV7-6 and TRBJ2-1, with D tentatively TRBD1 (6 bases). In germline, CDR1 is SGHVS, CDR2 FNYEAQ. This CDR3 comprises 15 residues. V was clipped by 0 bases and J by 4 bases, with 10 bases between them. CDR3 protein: CASSLAGQLYNEQFF. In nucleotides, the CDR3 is TGTGCCAGCAGCTTAGCGGGACAACTTTACAATGAGCAGTTCTTC.

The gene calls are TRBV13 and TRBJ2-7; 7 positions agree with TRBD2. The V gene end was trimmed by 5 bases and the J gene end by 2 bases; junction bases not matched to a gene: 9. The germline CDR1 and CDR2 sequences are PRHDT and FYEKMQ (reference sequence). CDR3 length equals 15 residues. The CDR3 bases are TGTGCCAGCAGCGGCGCCAGCGGGGTAACCTACGAGCAGTACTTC. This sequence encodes CASSGASGVTYEQYF.

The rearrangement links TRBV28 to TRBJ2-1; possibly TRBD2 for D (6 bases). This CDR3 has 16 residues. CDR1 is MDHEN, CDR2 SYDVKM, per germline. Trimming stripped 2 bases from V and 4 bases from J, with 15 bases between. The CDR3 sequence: CASSLRGLNTYNEQFF. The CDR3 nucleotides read TGTGCCAGCAGTTTACGGGGACTTAACACATACAATGAGCAGTTCTTC.

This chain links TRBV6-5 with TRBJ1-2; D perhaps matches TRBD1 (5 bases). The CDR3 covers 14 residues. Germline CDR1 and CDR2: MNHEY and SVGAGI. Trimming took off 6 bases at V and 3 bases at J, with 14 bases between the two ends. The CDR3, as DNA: TGTGCCAGCAGCGGGGCCCGGGGGTACTATGGCTACACCTTC. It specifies CASSGARGYYGYTF.

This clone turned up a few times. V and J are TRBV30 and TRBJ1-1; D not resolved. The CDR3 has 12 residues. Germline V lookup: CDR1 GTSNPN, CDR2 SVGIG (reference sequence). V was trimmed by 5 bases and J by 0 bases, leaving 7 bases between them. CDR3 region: CAWQQLNTEAFF. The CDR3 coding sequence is TGTGCCTGGCAACAACTGAACACTGAAGCTTTCTTT.

CDR3 region: CSARDLVEQYF. DNA of the CDR3: TGCAGTGCTAGAGATTTAGTCGAGCAGTACTTC. The chain links TRBV20-1 to TRBJ2-7; D gene unclear. The CDR3 length is 11 residues. The V and J ends lost 0 bases and 6 bases respectively, with 6 bases between them. Germline V gene data show CDR1 as DFQATT and CDR2 as SNEGSKA (reference sequence).

The CDR3 nucleotides are TGTGCCAGCAGCTCCCAGGGGGGGATATACGAGCAGTACTTC. This codes for CASSSQGGIYEQYF. The V call is TRBV7-9, the J call TRBJ2-7; perhaps D is TRBD1 or TRBD2 (7 bases each). Trimming stripped 4 bases from V and 4 bases from J, with 14 bases between. Germline V gene sequence: CDR1 SEHNR, CDR2 FQNEAQ (reference sequence). The CDR3 covers 14 residues.

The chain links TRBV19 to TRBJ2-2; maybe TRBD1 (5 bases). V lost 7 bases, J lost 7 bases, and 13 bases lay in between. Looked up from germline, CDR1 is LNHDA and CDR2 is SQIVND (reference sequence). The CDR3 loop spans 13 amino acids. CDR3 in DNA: TGTGCCAGTATTAGCAGGGCTGGCGGGGAGCTGTTTTTT. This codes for CASISRAGGELFF.

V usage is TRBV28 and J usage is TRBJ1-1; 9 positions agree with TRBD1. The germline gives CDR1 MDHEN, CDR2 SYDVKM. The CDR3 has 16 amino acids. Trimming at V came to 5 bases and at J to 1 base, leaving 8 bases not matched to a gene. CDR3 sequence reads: CASSLGTGIWNTEAFF. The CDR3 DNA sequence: TGTGCCAGCAGTCTCGGGACAGGGATTTGGAACACTGAAGCTTTCTTT.

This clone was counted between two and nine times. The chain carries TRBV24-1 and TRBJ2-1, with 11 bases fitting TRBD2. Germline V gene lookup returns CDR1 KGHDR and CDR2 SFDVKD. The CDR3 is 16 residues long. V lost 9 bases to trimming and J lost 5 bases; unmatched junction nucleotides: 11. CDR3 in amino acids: CATAGEGTSGDNEQFF. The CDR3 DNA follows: TGTGCCACCGCCGGGGAAGGGACTAGCGGAGACAATGAGCAGTTCTTC.

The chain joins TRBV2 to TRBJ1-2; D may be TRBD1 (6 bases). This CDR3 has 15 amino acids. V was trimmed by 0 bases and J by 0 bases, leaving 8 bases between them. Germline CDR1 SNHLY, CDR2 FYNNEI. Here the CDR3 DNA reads TGTGCCAGCAGTGAAGCAGGGGGAGCTAACTATGGCTACACCTTC. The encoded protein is CASSEAGGANYGYTF.

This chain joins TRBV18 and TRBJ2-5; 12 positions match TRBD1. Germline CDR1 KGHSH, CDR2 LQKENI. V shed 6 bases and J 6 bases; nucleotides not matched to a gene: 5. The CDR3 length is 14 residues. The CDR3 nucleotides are TGTGCCAGCTCGTCGGGACAGGGGGCAAAGACCCAGTACTTC. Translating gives CASSSGQGAKTQYF.

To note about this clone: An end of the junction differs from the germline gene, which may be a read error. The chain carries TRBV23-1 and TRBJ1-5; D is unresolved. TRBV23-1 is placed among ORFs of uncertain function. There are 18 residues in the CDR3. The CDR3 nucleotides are TGCGCCAGCAGTCAACTTATTGAATCCCCCCCGATAGGGCAGGCCACTGCATTT. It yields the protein CASSQLIESPPIGQATAF.

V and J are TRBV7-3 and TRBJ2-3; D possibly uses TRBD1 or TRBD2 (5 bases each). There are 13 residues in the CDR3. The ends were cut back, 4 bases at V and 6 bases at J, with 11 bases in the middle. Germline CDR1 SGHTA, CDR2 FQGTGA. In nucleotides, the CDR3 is TGTGCCAGCAGCTCCGGCTGGGGGGATACGCAGTATTTT. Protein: CASSSGWGDTQYF.

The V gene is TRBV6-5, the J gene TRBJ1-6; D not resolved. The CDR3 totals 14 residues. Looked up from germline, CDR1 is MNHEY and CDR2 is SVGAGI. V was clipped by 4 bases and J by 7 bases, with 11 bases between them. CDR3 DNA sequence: TGTGCCAGCAGTTCAGACATGGGGAATTCACCCCTCCACTTT. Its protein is CASSSDMGNSPLHF.

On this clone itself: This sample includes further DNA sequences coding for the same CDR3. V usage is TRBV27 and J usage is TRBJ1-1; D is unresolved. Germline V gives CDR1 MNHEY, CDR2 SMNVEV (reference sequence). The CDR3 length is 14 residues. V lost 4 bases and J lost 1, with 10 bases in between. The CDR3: CASSSAGGNTEAFF. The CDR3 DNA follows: TGTGCCAGCAGTTCGGCGGGAGGGAACACTGAAGCTTTCTTT.

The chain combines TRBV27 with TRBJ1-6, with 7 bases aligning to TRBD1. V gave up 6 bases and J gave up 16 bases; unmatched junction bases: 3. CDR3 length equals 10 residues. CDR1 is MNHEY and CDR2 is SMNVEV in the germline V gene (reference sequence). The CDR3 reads CASRGQLLHF. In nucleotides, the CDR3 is TGTGCCAGCAGGGGACAGTTACTCCACTTT.

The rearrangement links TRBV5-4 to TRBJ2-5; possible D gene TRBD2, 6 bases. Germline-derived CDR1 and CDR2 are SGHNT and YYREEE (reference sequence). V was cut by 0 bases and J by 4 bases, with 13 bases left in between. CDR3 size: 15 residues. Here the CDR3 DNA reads TGTGCCAGCAGCTTGGCCGGGGGTATAGGAGAGACCCAGTACTTC. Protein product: CASSLAGGIGETQYF.

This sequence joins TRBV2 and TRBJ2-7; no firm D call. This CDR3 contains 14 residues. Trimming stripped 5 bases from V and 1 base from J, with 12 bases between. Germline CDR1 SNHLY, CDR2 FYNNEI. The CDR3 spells CASSKERNSYEQYF. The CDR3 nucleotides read TGTGCCAGCAGTAAGGAGCGAAATTCCTACGAGCAGTACTTC. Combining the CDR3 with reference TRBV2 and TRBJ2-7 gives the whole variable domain EPEVTQTPSHQVTQMGQEVILRCVPISNHLYFYWYRQILGQKVEFLVSFYNNEISEKSEIFDDQFSVERPDGSNFTLKIRSTKLEDSAMYFCASSKERNSYEQYFGPGTRLTVT.

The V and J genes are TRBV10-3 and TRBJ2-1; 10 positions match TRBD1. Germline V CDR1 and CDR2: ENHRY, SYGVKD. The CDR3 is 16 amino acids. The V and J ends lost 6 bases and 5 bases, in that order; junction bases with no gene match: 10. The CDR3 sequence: CAIRKRGTGEHNEQFF. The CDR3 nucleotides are TGTGCCATCAGAAAAAGGGGGACAGGGGAGCACAATGAGCAGTTCTTC.

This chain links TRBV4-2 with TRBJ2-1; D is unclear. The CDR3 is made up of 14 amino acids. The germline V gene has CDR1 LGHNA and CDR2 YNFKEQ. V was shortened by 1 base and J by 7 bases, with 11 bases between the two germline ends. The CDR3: CASSQVRSENEQFF. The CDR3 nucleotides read TGTGCCAGCAGCCAAGTCAGGAGCGAGAATGAGCAGTTCTTC.

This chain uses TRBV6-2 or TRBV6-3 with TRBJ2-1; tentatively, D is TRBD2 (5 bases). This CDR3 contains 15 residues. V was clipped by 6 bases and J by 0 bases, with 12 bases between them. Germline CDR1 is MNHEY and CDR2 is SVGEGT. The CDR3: CASSPVEGSYNEQFF. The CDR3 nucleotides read TGTGCCAGCAGCCCGGTTGAGGGCTCCTACAATGAGCAGTTCTTC.

CDR3 bases: TGTGCCATCAGTGCGGAGGCAGGGGGCTGGGATGAGCAGTTCTTC. Its protein is CAISAEAGGWDEQFF. V is TRBV10-3 and J is TRBJ2-1, with 8 bases identical to TRBD1. The CDR3 spans 15 residues. CDR1 and CDR2 from the germline V gene are ENHRY and SYGVKD. With V trimmed by 4 bases and J by 8 bases, 10 bases remained unmatched.